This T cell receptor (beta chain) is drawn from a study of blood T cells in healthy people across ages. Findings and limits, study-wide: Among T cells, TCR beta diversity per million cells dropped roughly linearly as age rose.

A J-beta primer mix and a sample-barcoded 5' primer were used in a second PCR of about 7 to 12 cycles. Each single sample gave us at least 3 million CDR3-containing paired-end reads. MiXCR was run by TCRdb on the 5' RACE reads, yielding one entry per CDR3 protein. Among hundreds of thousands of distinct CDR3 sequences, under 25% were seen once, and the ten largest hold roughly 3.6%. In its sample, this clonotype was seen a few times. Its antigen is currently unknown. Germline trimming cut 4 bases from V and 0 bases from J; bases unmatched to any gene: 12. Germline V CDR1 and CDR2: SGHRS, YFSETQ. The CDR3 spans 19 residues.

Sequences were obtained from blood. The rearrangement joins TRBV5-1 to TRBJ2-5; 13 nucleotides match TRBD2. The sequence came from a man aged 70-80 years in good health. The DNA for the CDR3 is TGCGCCAGCAGCAGGCGGACCGGGACTAGCGGGGTGTACCAAGAGACCCAGTACTTC. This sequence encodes CASSRRTGTSGVYQETQYF.